This entry is about one T cell receptor beta chain. Its target is unknown. The sorted-subset replicate PCRs were given around 190 ng DNA, which is tens of thousands of T cell genomes. The repertoire was sequenced with immunoSEQ multiplex PCR; TCRdb's copy has only in-frame clones and lacks some. Of around 2.5 million clones in the sample, roughly 93% were seen once. This entry comes from a study of shared clonotypes between healthy human individuals. Study-wide findings and caveats: Sorted-subset sequencing was shown by rarefaction to be incomplete despite large depth.

The CDR3 runs 14 residues. The germline CDR1 and CDR2 sequences are SEHNR and FQNEAQ (reference sequence). Trimming took 7 bases from V and 4 from J; bases not matched to a gene: 6. The origin of this receptor is a man between 18 and 35 years old in good health. Some clones in this sample may be carry-over from other donors' samples. V usage is TRBV7-9 and J usage is TRBJ2-1, with TRBD1 matching over 8 bases. The sequencing input was naive CD4+ T cells from PBMCs. As for subset: CD45RA+ positively selected. As DNA, the CDR3 is TGTGCCAGCACGATTCGGGACAGGTACAATGAGCAGTTCTTC. Amino acid sequence: CASTIRDRYNEQFF.